This TCR beta chain is drawn from a study of CD8 T cells in Susac syndrome. Study-level results: The TCR sequencing and HLA analysis in the study involved a relatively small number of individuals, as the study acknowledged.

Points on this clonotype: Its antigen remains unknown.

Under recently defined diagnostic criteria, the patients with Susac syndrome qualified as having definite or probable disease. Random hexamers were used to reverse transcribe the RNA input (roughly 0.5 to 1 ug). Across 54 Vbeta and 13 Jbeta, immunoSEQ multiplex PCR amplified TCR beta CDR3. TCRdb redid the calling of the immunoSEQ multiplex PCR reads with MiXCR, one entry per CDR3 protein. The sample has tens of thousands of distinct CDR3 sequences; 95% to 96% are singletons. Germline CDR1 SGHDT, CDR2 YYEEEE. V lost 1 base, J lost 1 base, and 8 bases lay in between. The CDR3 totals 14 residues. The chain is built from TRBV5-6 and TRBJ1-1, with a weak D call TRBD1 (6 bases). The sample consisted of CD8+ T cells from PBMCs. This clonotype originated in a human donor with Susac syndrome. The CDR3 loop is CASSLIRGNTEAFF. The CDR3 bases are TGTGCCAGCAGCTTGATCAGGGGGAACACTGAAGCTTTCTTT.